This entry lists 10 T cell receptor beta chains sequenced from one sample in a study of patients and donors after allogeneic stem cell transplantation. Each CDR3 protein is one row after TCRdb ran MiXCR on the RT-PCR reads. This table has some 200,000 distinct CDR3 sequences, roughly two fifths appearing once. Sequencing used blood, either unsorted or a sorted T cell fraction (not recorded which). The receptor set was obtained from a human donor who was either an allogeneic HSCT recipient or a stem cell or donor lymphocyte infusion donor (not recorded which). It is not recorded whose cells these are; they may come from a transplant donor.

The chain is built from TRBV11-2 and TRBJ2-3, with D unclear. Trimming removed 2 bases at V and 2 bases at J, with 14 bases between. Germline V gene data show CDR1 as SGHAT and CDR2 as FQNNGV. This CDR3 has 16 residues. The CDR3 DNA sequence: TGTGCCAGCAGCTTACGCGCAGCTGGGGACACAGATACGCAGTATTTT. Its translation is CASSLRAAGDTDTQYF.

This chain uses TRBV12-3 or TRBV12-4 with TRBJ1-1, with D unclear. The ends were cut back, 7 bases at V and 0 bases at J, with 15 bases in the middle. CDR3 length: 15 amino acids. The CDR3 here is CASTHPFPMNTEAFF. The CDR3 coding sequence is TGTGCCAGCACCCATCCTTTCCCTATGAACACTGAAGCTTTCTTT.

The chain recombines TRBV12-3 or TRBV12-4 with TRBJ2-5; 12 nucleotides line up with TRBD2. The CDR3 contains 15 residues. After removal of 7 bases from V and 12 bases from J, the junction contained 15 bases not matched to a gene. CDR3 sequence (DNA): TGTGCCAGCATCAAGATCCGGACTAGCGGGGTGCGGGAGTACTTC. Amino acid sequence: CASIKIRTSGVREYF.

In its sample, this clonotype was seen a few times. This chain connects TRBV6-6 to TRBJ1-5, with 7 bases matching TRBD1. This CDR3 is 13 amino acids long. The V gene end was trimmed by 8 bases and the J gene end by 2 bases; junction bases not matched to a gene: 3. From germline, CDR1 is MNHNY and CDR2 SVGAGI (reference sequence). CDR3 bases: TGTGCCAGCGGGACAGTCCGCAATCAGCCCCAGCATTTT. This gives the protein CASGTVRNQPQHF.

The rearrangement uses TRBV4-1 and TRBJ1-1; D is unclear. In germline, CDR1 is MGHRA, CDR2 YSYEKL. This CDR3 has 16 amino acids. Trimming removed 1 base from V and 2 bases from J, with 14 bases in between. Here the CDR3 DNA reads TGCGCCAGCAGCCAAGGGGTAGAGACATTCAACACTGAAGCTTTCTTT. This encodes CASSQGVETFNTEAFF.

V is TRBV12-3 or TRBV12-4 and J is TRBJ1-4; 7 nucleotides agree with TRBD1. This CDR3 is 17 amino acids long. V was clipped by 0 bases and J by 7 bases; unmatched bases: 11. CDR3 region: CASSLALVTGSTEKLFF. DNA of the CDR3: TGTGCCAGCAGTTTAGCCCTAGTGACAGGGTCTACTGAAAAACTGTTTTTT.

V gene TRBV20-1 combines with J gene TRBJ1-5, with no clear D. This CDR3 has 12 residues. CDR1 DFQATT and CDR2 SNEGSKA come from the germline V gene (reference sequence). With 5 bases removed from V and 2 bases from J, the gap between germline ends came to 7 bases. The CDR3: CSALEGNQPQHF. The CDR3 DNA reads as TGCAGTGCTCTTGAGGGCAATCAGCCCCAGCATTTT.

The genes are TRBV6-5 and TRBJ2-1; 16 nucleotides agree with TRBD2. V shed 5 bases and J 9 bases; nucleotides not matched to a gene: 1. Germline V gene sequence: CDR1 MNHEY, CDR2 SVGAGI. CDR3 length equals 14 residues. Here the CDR3 reads CASSGTSGRVEQFF. The CDR3 nucleotides read TGTGCCAGCAGTGGGACTAGCGGGAGGGTTGAGCAGTTCTTC.

This clonotype was recorded a few times. This rearrangement joins TRBV20-1 to TRBJ1-6, with a weak D call TRBD1 (6 bases). CDR1 and CDR2 from the germline V gene are DFQATT and SNEGSKA (reference sequence). This CDR3 contains 13 residues. The V gene lost 1 base and the J gene lost 6 bases, with 7 bases spanning the gap. CDR3 sequence (DNA): TGCAGTGCTAGAGGGACAGCTAATTCACCCCTCCACTTT. The encoded protein is CSARGTANSPLHF.

The V call is TRBV12-3 or TRBV12-4, the J call TRBJ1-3; D gene uncertain. The CDR3 runs to 12 residues. Trimming cost V 5 bases and J 4 bases, with 6 bases left between them. The CDR3: CASSPIGNTIYF. Written as DNA, the CDR3 is TGTGCCAGCAGTCCCATAGGAAACACCATATATTTT.